This TCR beta chain was documented in a study of T cells in Graves' hyperthyroidism and ophthalmopathy. Germline CDR1 ENHRY, CDR2 SYGVKD. The J segment lost 2 bases and the V segment lost 8 bases, leaving 14 bases of the junction unmatched. There are 17 residues in the CDR3. TCR beta CDR3 region amplification was performed from RNA transcripts. RT-PCR in the first round (using the HTBI primer set) targeted the TCR CDR3. MiXCR, applied by TCRdb to the multiplex PCR reads, yields one record per CDR3 protein. The table includes roughly 720,000 distinct CDR3 sequences, approximately 15% detected once. The sample taken for sequencing was blood. The rearrangement uses TRBV10-3 and TRBJ2-3; the match to TRBD1 covers 9 bases. This TCR derives from a middle-aged man with Graves' hyperthyroidism. The DNA for the CDR3 is TGTGCCATCGGCCCCTCGGCGGGACAGGGACTCACAGATACGCAGTATTTT. Protein sequence: CAIGPSAGQGLTDTQYF.